The entry below gives a single T cell receptor beta chain sequence along with its context. The data stem from a study of identical twins. Using its own MiXCR run on the 5' RACE reads, TCRdb lists one record per CDR3 protein. Here the sample spans approximately 190,000 distinct CDR3 sequences, about 16% being singletons. Trimming left V 1 base short and J 6 bases short, with 10 bases between. Germline V gene lookup returns CDR1 SEHNR and CDR2 FQNEAQ (reference sequence). CDR3 length: 14 amino acids. These records were also assigned to another study, of T cells expressing NK-cell markers. From that study: Sorted CD3+CD56-NKG2C+, CD3+CD56+NKG2C- and CD3+CD56+NKG2C+ T cells were the source of the TCR beta repertoires.

The sequence was collected from a woman between 18 and 30 years old in good health. Sequences were obtained from CD8+ T cells sorted from blood. J is TRBJ1-5 and V is TRBV7-9; D is unresolved. The CDR3 is CASSLGQNSQPQHF. CDR3 sequence (DNA): TGTGCCAGCAGCTTAGGGCAGAATAGTCAGCCCCAGCATTTT.